A single T cell receptor (beta chain) is shown here with its context. This entry comes from a study of early T cells in non-severe SARS-CoV-2 infection. V was clipped by 0 bases and J by 12 bases, with 8 bases between them. From germline, CDR1 is SEHNR and CDR2 FQNEAQ (reference sequence). This CDR3 spans 11 amino acids. Attachment of unique molecular identifiers to individual cDNA molecules was performed. TCRdb reprocessed the 5' RACE reads via MiXCR and lists one record per CDR3 protein. The repertoire holds about 76,000 distinct CDR3 sequences, with around 15% as singletons. The V and J genes are TRBV7-9 and TRBJ1-2, with D unclear. This sequence was found in an adult who was a healthcare worker with PCR-confirmed SARS-CoV-2 infection or an uninfected control (not recorded which). The sample consisted of whole blood. CDR3 residues: CASSLAGTNTF. CDR3 nucleotides: TGTGCCAGCAGCTTAGCCGGAACAAACACCTTC.